This T cell receptor (beta chain) was recovered during a study of T-cell reconstitution after alpha-beta-depleted transplantation in children. Unique molecular identifiers were built into the TCRbeta library. A single record per CDR3 protein comes from TCRdb applying MiXCR to the PCR reads. The sample has around 380,000 distinct CDR3 sequences, approximately 10% seen once. Trimming removed 6 bases at V and 2 bases at J, with 9 bases between. This CDR3 is built from 13 residues. The TCR comes from a human donor who donated a stem cell graft to a child with acute myeloid leukemia. This rearrangement joins TRBV12-3 or TRBV12-4 to TRBJ2-3; possible D gene TRBD2, 6 bases. Sample: PBMCs from the stem cell graft donor, taken from the stem cell graft. The CDR3 loop is CASRGGPTDTQYF. In nucleotides, the CDR3 is TGTGCCAGCAGGGGGGGACCCACAGATACGCAGTATTTT.